Each of the 20 T cell receptor beta chains below was sequenced from the same sample in a study of identical twins. MiXCR was run by TCRdb on the 5' RACE reads, yielding one entry per CDR3 protein. The sample shows around 960,000 distinct CDR3 sequences, around 12% of them seen only once. This same sample was also part of a study on yellow fever vaccine responses in identical twins.

Specimen: PBMCs. The receptor source for this set is a woman aged 18-29 years in good health.

This clonotype occurred a few times. This rearrangement joins TRBV2 to TRBJ2-7; no firm D call. Germline V gene data show CDR1 as SNHLY and CDR2 as FYNNEI. This CDR3 contains 14 residues. V was cut by 4 bases and J by 3 bases, with 13 bases left in between. In DNA form, the CDR3 reads TGTGCCAGCAGTGGGCCAAACGCTAACTACGAGCAGTACTTC. Its translation: CASSGPNANYEQYF. Full variable domain (missing parts from reference TRBV2 and TRBJ2-7): EPEVTQTPSHQVTQMGQEVILRCVPISNHLYFYWYRQILGQKVEFLVSFYNNEISEKSEIFDDQFSVERPDGSNFTLKIRSTKLEDSAMYFCASSGPNANYEQYFGPGTRLTVT.

The rearrangement links TRBV2 to TRBJ2-3; D may be TRBD2 (6 bases). CDR1 is SNHLY and CDR2 is FYNNEI in the germline V gene. The CDR3 covers 13 residues. The CDR3 is CASGEASTDTQYF. In DNA form, the CDR3 reads TGTGCTTCGGGGGAGGCTTCAACAGATACGCAGTATTTT.

This clonotype has a count of ten or more. The chain employs TRBV15 and TRBJ1-2; D might be TRBD1 (5 bases). The CDR3 contains 13 residues. The germline gives CDR1 LNHNV, CDR2 YYDKDF (reference sequence). V was clipped by 3 bases and J by 2 bases, with 7 bases between them. The CDR3 sequence is CATSSGQNYGYTF. The CDR3 nucleotides read TGTGCCACCAGCAGCGGACAAAACTATGGCTACACCTTC. Using reference TRBV15 and TRBJ1-2 for the parts outside the CDR3, the full variable domain is DAMVIQNPRYQVTQFGKPVTLSCSQTLNHNVMYWYQQKSSQAPKLLFHYYDKDFNNEADTPDNFQSRRPNTSFCFLDIRSPGLGDTAMYLCATSSGQNYGYTFGSGTRLTVV.

There are a few counts of this clonotype. The V gene is TRBV2, the J gene TRBJ2-3, with 9 bases lining up with TRBD2. The junction had 7 bases not matched to a gene; V was cut back by 5 bases and J by 4 bases. Germline-derived CDR1 and CDR2 are SNHLY and FYNNEI. The CDR3 covers 15 residues. The CDR3 sequence: CASSQKAGGADTQYF. The CDR3 bases are TGTGCCAGCAGTCAGAAAGCGGGGGGTGCAGATACGCAGTATTTT.

The chain recombines TRBV25-1 with TRBJ1-2, with D unclear. Germline CDR1 MGHDK, CDR2 SYGVNS. The V end was cut by 9 bases, the J end by 7 bases, with 18 bases between. This CDR3 contains 13 residues. The CDR3, as DNA: TGTGCCAGTACACCGGACGGGAAAACTGGCTACACCTTC. Translated, it gives CASTPDGKTGYTF.

Only a few counts were recorded for this clonotype. One end of the junction does not line up with germline, which may come from a read error. The chain links TRBV6-1 to TRBJ2-5; no reliable D call. Germline V gene data show CDR1 as MNHNS and CDR2 as SASEGT. This CDR3 spans 14 amino acids. CDR3 amino acids: CASSLRIREETQYF. The CDR3 DNA reads TGTGCCAGCAGTCTCAGGATCCGAGAAGAAACCCAGTACTTC.

This clonotype has ten or more counts. J is TRBJ1-1 and V is TRBV10-3; possibly TRBD1 for D (6 bases). This CDR3 is built from 15 residues. V was cut by 6 bases and J by 0 bases, with 14 bases left in between. Germline CDR1 reads ENHRY; CDR2 reads SYGVKD. In nucleotides, the CDR3 is TGTGCCATCAGCGTCACGAGGGGGATGAACACTGAAGCTTTCTTT. This encodes CAISVTRGMNTEAFF.

This clonotype was counted only a few times. This chain links TRBV12-3 or TRBV12-4 with TRBJ1-4, with a tentative D call TRBD1 (5 bases). Trimming took off 3 bases at V and 8 bases at J, with 13 bases between the two ends. CDR3 length: 14 amino acids. CDR3 residues: CASSFGGNWEKLFF. The DNA of the CDR3 is TGTGCCAGCAGTTTTGGGGGGAATTGGGAAAAACTGTTTTTT.

The CDR3 reads CASSDRGDTDTQYF. CDR3 bases: TGTGCCAGCAGTGACAGGGGGGACACAGATACGCAGTATTTT. The chain employs TRBV6-4 and TRBJ2-3; D possibly uses TRBD1 or TRBD2 (6 bases each). Per germline, CDR1 MRHNA and CDR2 SNTAGT. V dropped 2 bases and J dropped 2 bases, with 8 bases sitting between them. The CDR3 extends over 14 amino acids.

This clonotype was seen more than once but under ten times. The rearrangement uses TRBV4-1 and TRBJ2-3; D gene unclear. V was clipped by 0 bases and J by 5 bases, with 9 bases between them. The CDR3 runs 14 residues. CDR1 MGHRA and CDR2 YSYEKL come from the germline V gene. The CDR3 here is CASSQDLSVDTQYF. The CDR3 nucleotides read TGCGCCAGCAGCCAAGATCTGTCCGTAGATACGCAGTATTTT.

This clonotype was seen a few times. The CDR3 nucleotides are TGCAGTTCCGTACACAGGGAAATACACACTGAAGCTTTCTTT. It specifies CSSVHREIHTEAFF. The gene calls are TRBV20-1 and TRBJ1-1; D is perhaps TRBD1 (6 bases). CDR3 length: 14 residues. V was clipped by 8 bases and J by 3 bases, with 19 bases between them. Germline CDR1 is DFQATT and CDR2 is SNEGSKA (reference sequence).

The chain couples TRBV20-1 to TRBJ2-1, with D possibly matching TRBD2 (7 bases). V lost 4 bases, J lost 4 bases, and 14 bases lay in between. The CDR3 is made up of 14 amino acids. The germline V gene encodes CDR1 DFQATT and CDR2 SNEGSKA (reference sequence). For the CDR3, the DNA is TGCAGTGCTATAACGGCGGGGGCGTACAATGAGCAGTTCTTC. This codes for CSAITAGAYNEQFF.

This clonotype was seen a few times. The gene calls are TRBV29-1 and TRBJ2-1; TRBD2 aligns across 11 bases. This CDR3 has 18 residues. V lost 0 bases to trimming and J lost 0 bases; unmatched junction nucleotides: 7. Germline CDR1 and CDR2: SQVTM and ANQGSEA. The CDR3 here is CSVEDVKGLAASYNEQFF. As DNA, the CDR3 is TGCAGCGTTGAAGATGTTAAGGGACTAGCGGCCTCCTACAATGAGCAGTTCTTC.

This chain uses TRBV24-1 with TRBJ2-3; TRBD2 matches at 15 bases. Germline assignment: CDR1 KGHDR and CDR2 SFDVKD. V gave up 6 bases and J gave up 6 bases; unmatched junction bases: 9. This CDR3 contains 17 residues. The CDR3 is CATSNPGLAGGWDTQYF. CDR3 nucleotides: TGTGCCACCAGTAATCCGGGACTAGCGGGGGGTTGGGATACGCAGTATTTT.

This clonotype was found a few times. This rearrangement joins TRBV4-1 to TRBJ2-1; perhaps TRBD1 as D (6 bases). CDR3 size: 18 residues. The V end was cut by 2 bases, the J end by 0 bases, with 17 bases between. CDR1 and CDR2 (germline): MGHRA, YSYEKL. The CDR3 loop is CASSQRVQGGSSYNEQFF. The CDR3 bases are TGCGCCAGCAGCCAAAGGGTACAGGGCGGTAGCTCCTACAATGAGCAGTTCTTC.

This clonotype was picked up a small number of times. This sequence joins TRBV27 and TRBJ2-2, with a tentative D call TRBD2 (6 bases). The V gene lost 6 bases and the J gene lost 4 bases, with 12 bases spanning the gap. Per the germline V gene, CDR1 is MNHEY and CDR2 is SMNVEV (reference sequence). CDR3 size: 14 residues. CDR3 residues: CASSLPSVTGELFF. DNA of the CDR3: TGTGCCAGCAGCCTGCCTAGCGTCACCGGGGAGCTGTTTTTT.

Concerning this clonotype: One end of the junction fails to match germline, which may point to a read error. V and J are TRBV12-5 and TRBJ2-7; the D gene is possibly TRBD1 (6 bases). Per the germline V gene, CDR1 is LGHNT and CDR2 is FRNRAP. The CDR3 spans 17 residues. The CDR3 region has the DNA TGTGCTAGTGGCTCAGGGGCTTTATGGGCTTATCCCTACGAGAAGTACTTC. Amino acids: CASGSGALWAYPYEKYF.

Only a few counts were recorded for this clonotype. The genes are TRBV27 and TRBJ1-1; TRBD1 is a possible D gene (5 bases). Trimming pared 8 bases from V and 5 bases from J, leaving 12 bases between. The CDR3 runs 12 residues. Per the germline V gene, CDR1 is MNHEY and CDR2 is SMNVEV (reference sequence). CDR3 protein: CASFLGGTEAFF. The CDR3, as DNA: TGTGCCAGCTTCTTGGGGGGGACTGAAGCTTTCTTT.

The chain combines TRBV7-9 with TRBJ1-4; D may be TRBD1 (6 bases). CDR1 and CDR2 (germline): SEHNR, FQNEAQ (reference sequence). Trimming took off 5 bases at V and 4 bases at J, with 14 bases between the two ends. This CDR3 comprises 15 residues. CDR3 loop: CASSEVDSFNEKLFF. The CDR3, as DNA: TGTGCCAGCAGCGAGGTGGACAGCTTTAATGAAAAACTGTTTTTT.

With respect to this clonotype: A read error may produce the germline difference seen at one junction end. V is TRBV20-1 and J is TRBJ2-1; 7 bases fit TRBD2. Germline-derived CDR1 and CDR2 are DFQATT and SNEGSKA (reference sequence). The CDR3 extends over 13 amino acids. CDR3 amino acids: CSAAPSGYSEQFF. CDR3 DNA sequence: TGCAGTGCAGCTCCTAGCGGCTACAGTGAGCAGTTCTTC.